This TCR beta chain is from a study of cytomegalovirus exposure and HLA in healthy donors. The CDR3 consists of 13 residues. V was cut by 2 bases and J by 10 bases, with 12 bases left in between. CDR1 GTSNPN and CDR2 SVGIG come from the germline V gene (reference sequence). General observations from the study: Later on, an analysis tied approximately 15,000 TCR beta sequences to HLA alleles at 0.05 false discovery rate. For most subjects, TCR beta sequences were reported to predict HLA-A and HLA-B alleles with accuracy. In vitro experiments confirmed that three CMV-associated chains were specific for CMV antigens. Most TCR sequences proved rare, with some public TCRs found in many donors.

With regard to this clone: Its antigen is unknown.

The study ran its PCR with 60 Vbeta and 13 Jbeta primers. TCRdb's table, derived via immunoSEQ multiplex PCR, lists solely in-frame clones and lacks some. The table records around 150,000 clones, 70% to 90% of them present only once. The source material was PBMCs. This sequence joins TRBV30 and TRBJ1-6; D gene uncertain. The source is a man aged 18 to 30 in good health and CMV-seropositive. Here the CDR3 DNA reads TGTGCCTGGAGTCCATCGATAAGCTCACCCCTCCACTTT. Its protein is CAWSPSISSPLHF.